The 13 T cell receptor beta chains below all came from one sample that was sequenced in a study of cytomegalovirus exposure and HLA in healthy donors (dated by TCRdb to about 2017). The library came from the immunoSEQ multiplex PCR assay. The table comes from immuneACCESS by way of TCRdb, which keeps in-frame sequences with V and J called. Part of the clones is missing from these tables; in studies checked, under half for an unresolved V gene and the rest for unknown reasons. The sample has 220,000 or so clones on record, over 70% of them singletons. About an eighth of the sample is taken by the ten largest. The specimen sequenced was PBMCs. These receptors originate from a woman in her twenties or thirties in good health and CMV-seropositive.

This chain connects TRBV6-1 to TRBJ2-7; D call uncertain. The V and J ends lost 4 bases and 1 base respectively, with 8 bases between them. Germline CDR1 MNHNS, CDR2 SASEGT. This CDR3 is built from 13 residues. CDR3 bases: TGTGCCAGCAGTGCGACCGGGTCCTACGAGCAGTACTTC. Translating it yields CASSATGSYEQYF.

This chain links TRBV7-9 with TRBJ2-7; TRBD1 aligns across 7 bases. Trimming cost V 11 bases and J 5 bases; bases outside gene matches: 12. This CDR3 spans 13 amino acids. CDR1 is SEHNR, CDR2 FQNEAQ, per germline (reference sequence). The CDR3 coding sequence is TGTGCCTGTCATCGGGACAGCTCGAACGAGCAGTACTTC. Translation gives CACHRDSSNEQYF. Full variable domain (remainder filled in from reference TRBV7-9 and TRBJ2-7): DTGVSQNPRHKITKRGQNVTFRCDPISEHNRLYWYRQTLGQGPEFLTYFQNEAQLEKSRLLSDRFSAERPKGSFSTLEIQRTEQGDSAMYLCACHRDSSNEQYFGPGTRLTVT.

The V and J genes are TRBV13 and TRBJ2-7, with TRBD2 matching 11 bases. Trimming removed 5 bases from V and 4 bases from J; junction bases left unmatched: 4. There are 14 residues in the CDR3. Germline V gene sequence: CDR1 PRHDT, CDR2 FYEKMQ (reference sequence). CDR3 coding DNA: TGTGCCAGCAGCCGCACTAGCGGGAGTTACGAGCAGTACTTC. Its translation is CASSRTSGSYEQYF.

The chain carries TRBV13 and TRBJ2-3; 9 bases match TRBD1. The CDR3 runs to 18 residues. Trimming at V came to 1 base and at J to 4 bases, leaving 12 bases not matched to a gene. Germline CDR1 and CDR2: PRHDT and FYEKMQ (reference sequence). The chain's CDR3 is CASSLAGMFTGGADTQYF. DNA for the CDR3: TGTGCCAGCAGCTTAGCGGGCATGTTTACAGGGGGCGCAGATACGCAGTATTTT.

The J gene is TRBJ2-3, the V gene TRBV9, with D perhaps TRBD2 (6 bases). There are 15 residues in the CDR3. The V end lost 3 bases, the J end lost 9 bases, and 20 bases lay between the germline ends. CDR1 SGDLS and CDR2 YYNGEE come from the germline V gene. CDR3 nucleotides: TGTGCCAGCAGCGACCCCAGCGGAGGGTCTCGGACGCAGTATTTT. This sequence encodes CASSDPSGGSRTQYF.

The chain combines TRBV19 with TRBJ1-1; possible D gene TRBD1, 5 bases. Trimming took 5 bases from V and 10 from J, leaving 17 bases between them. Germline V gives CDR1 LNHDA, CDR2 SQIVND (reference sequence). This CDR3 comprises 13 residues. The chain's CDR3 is CASSSTRPRGAFF. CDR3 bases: TGTGCCAGTAGTTCGACCCGACCGAGGGGAGCTTTCTTT.

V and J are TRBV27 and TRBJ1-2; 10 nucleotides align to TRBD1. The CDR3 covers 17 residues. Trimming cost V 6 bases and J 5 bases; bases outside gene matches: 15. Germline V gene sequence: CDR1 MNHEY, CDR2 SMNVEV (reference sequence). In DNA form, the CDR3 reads TGTGCCAGCAGGGCTGTACCGGGACAGGGGTTATCGTATGGCTACACCTTC. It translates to CASRAVPGQGLSYGYTF.

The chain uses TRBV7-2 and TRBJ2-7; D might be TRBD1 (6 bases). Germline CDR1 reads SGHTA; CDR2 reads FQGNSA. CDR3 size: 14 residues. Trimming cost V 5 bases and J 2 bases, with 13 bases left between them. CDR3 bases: TGTGCCAGCAGCCGTCACAGGGAAACCTACGAGCAGTACTTC. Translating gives CASSRHRETYEQYF. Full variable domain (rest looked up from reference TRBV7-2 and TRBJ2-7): GAGVSQSPSNKVTEKGKDVELRCDPISGHTALYWYRQSLGQGLEFLIYFQGNSAPDKSGLPSDRFSAERTGGSVSTLTIQRTQQEDSAVYLCASSRHRETYEQYFGPGTRLTVT.

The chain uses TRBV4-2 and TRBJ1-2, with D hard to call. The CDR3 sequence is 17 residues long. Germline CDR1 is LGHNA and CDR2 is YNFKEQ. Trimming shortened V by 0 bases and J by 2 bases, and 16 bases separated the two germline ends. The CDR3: CASSQDSPGGENYGYTF. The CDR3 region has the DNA TGTGCCAGCAGCCAAGATTCTCCCGGCGGCGAAAACTATGGCTACACCTTC.

DNA for the CDR3: TGTGCCAGCAGAGAGGGGCTCAGCAATCAGCCCCAGCATTTT. It translates to CASREGLSNQPQHF. This rearrangement joins TRBV7-9 to TRBJ1-5; the D gene is possibly TRBD1 (5 bases). V dropped 6 bases and J dropped 1 base, with 10 bases sitting between them. The CDR3 is made up of 14 amino acids. The germline CDR1 and CDR2 sequences are SEHNR and FQNEAQ (reference sequence).

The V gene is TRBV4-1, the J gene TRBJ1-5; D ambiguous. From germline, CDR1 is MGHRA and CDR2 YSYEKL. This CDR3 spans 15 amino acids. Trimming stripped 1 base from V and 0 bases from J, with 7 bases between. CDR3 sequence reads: CASSQGPDSNQPQHF. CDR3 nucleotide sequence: TGCGCCAGCAGCCAAGGGCCAGATAGCAATCAGCCCCAGCATTTT.

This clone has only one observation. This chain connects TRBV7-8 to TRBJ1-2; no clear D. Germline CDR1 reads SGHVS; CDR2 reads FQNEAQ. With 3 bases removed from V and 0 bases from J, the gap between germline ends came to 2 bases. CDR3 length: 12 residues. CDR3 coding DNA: TGTGCCAGCAGCTTGGCTAACTATGGCTACACCTTC. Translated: CASSLANYGYTF.

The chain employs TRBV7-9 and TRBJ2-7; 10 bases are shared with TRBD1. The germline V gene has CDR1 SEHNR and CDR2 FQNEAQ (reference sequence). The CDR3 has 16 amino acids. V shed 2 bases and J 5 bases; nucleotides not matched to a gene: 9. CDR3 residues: CASSLPPDRGHHEQYF. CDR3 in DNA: TGTGCCAGCAGCTTACCGCCCGACAGGGGGCACCACGAGCAGTACTTC.